Shown below are 18 T cell receptor beta chains from a single sample sequenced in a study of blood T cell repertoires in COVID-19. TCRdb's table, derived via immunoSEQ multiplex PCR, lists solely in-frame clones and lacks some. The table includes some 490,000 clones, 70% to 90% detected once. The sample comprised peripheral blood. These receptors all stem from a human donor in a cohort sampled during active COVID-19.

The gene calls are TRBV19 and TRBJ2-1, with TRBD2 identical over 11 bases. CDR3 size: 15 residues. Trimming at V came to 3 bases and at J to 7 bases, leaving 5 bases not matched to a gene. CDR1 is LNHDA, CDR2 SQIVND, per germline (reference sequence). DNA for the CDR3: TGTGCCAGTAGTATCGCTAGCGGGAGGATTAATGAGCAGTTCTTC. Translated, it gives CASSIASGRINEQFF.

The gene calls are TRBV25-1 and TRBJ2-1; 7 positions match TRBD2. Losses at the gene ends were 1 base for V and 9 bases for J; bases not matched to a gene: 9. The CDR3 consists of 15 residues. CDR1 is MGHDK and CDR2 is SYGVNS in the germline V gene. In DNA form, the CDR3 reads TGTGCCAGCAGTGAATTGAGCGGGGTCCAGGTTGAGCAGTTCTTC. Amino acid sequence: CASSELSGVQVEQFF.

This clone has just one count. V usage is TRBV30 and J usage is TRBJ1-2; no clear D gene. The germline CDR1 and CDR2 sequences are GTSNPN and SVGIG (reference sequence). The CDR3 is made up of 11 amino acids. The ends were cut back, 0 bases at V and 7 bases at J, with 6 bases in the middle. The CDR3, as DNA: TGTGCCTGGAGTGTACTGGTTGGCTACACCTTC. Its translation is CAWSVLVGYTF.

This clone has at least ten counts. The rearrangement uses TRBV5-5 and TRBJ2-1; 7 bases agree with TRBD2. The V gene's germline CDR1 is SGHKS and CDR2 YYEKEE (reference sequence). V was pared by 6 bases and J by 8 bases, with 11 bases of the junction left unmatched. This CDR3 has 14 residues. The CDR3 loop is CASTERGAGDEQFF. Written as DNA, the CDR3 is TGTGCCAGCACAGAACGCGGGGCGGGAGATGAGCAGTTCTTC.

The J gene is TRBJ1-4, the V gene TRBV7-2, with D maybe TRBD1 (6 bases). V lost 4 bases, J lost 6 bases, and 12 bases lay in between. Germline V CDR1 and CDR2: SGHTA, FQGNSA. The CDR3 totals 14 residues. This CDR3 is CASSWGGPDEKLFF. The CDR3 DNA reads TGTGCCAGCAGCTGGGGGGGGCCTGATGAAAAACTGTTTTTT.

V and J are TRBV18 and TRBJ1-1; tentative D call: TRBD1 (6 bases). Looked up from germline, CDR1 is KGHSH and CDR2 is LQKENI. V lost 4 bases and J lost 2, with 20 bases in between. The CDR3 is 17 residues long. CDR3: CASSLYTQGGANTEAFF. The CDR3 nucleotides read TGTGCCAGCTCACTTTATACACAGGGAGGGGCTAACACTGAAGCTTTCTTT.

This chain links TRBV12-5 with TRBJ1-5; 8 bases line up with TRBD1. The J segment lost 0 bases and the V segment lost 4 bases, leaving 20 bases of the junction unmatched. This CDR3 region has 21 residues. Germline CDR1 is LGHNT and CDR2 is FRNRAP. The CDR3 sequence is CASGSGDRGRVQGYSNQPQHF. CDR3 nucleotide sequence: TGTGCTAGTGGTTCAGGTGACAGGGGCCGCGTCCAGGGGTATAGCAATCAGCCCCAGCATTTT.

This clone was counted between two and nine times. The V and J genes are TRBV4-2 and TRBJ2-7, with 12 positions matching TRBD2. In germline, CDR1 is LGHNA, CDR2 YNFKEQ. The CDR3 totals 17 residues. J was trimmed by 5 bases and V by 0 bases; bases with no gene match: 8. The CDR3 loop reads CASSQDKRLAGEDEQYF. CDR3 nucleotide sequence: TGTGCCAGCAGCCAAGATAAGAGACTAGCGGGAGAGGACGAGCAGTACTTC.

This clone is a singleton in its sample. This sequence joins TRBV9 and TRBJ1-5; possibly TRBD1 for D (6 bases). The CDR3 runs to 14 residues. V lost 4 bases and J 6 bases, leaving 14 bases between the germline ends. Germline V gene sequence: CDR1 SGDLS, CDR2 YYNGEE. CDR3 nucleotide sequence: TGTGCCAGCAGCCCCTGGGGGGGGCGTCAGCCCCAGCATTTT. As protein: CASSPWGGRQPQHF.

V usage is TRBV7-9 and J usage is TRBJ2-5; D possibly corresponds to TRBD1 (5 bases). The CDR3 runs to 12 residues. Germline V CDR1 and CDR2: SEHNR, FQNEAQ (reference sequence). V lost 4 bases to trimming and J lost 13 bases, with 16 bases between them. The CDR3 coding sequence is TGTGCCAGCAGCTCCGTCACAGGTGGCGTGTACTTC. This gives the protein CASSSVTGGVYF.

This chain joins TRBV7-2 and TRBJ2-7; 7 bases match TRBD1. The germline V gene encodes CDR1 SGHTA and CDR2 FQGNSA. The CDR3 loop spans 12 amino acids. V lost 5 bases and J lost 7; bases outside the gene matches: 5. CDR3 region: CASSKPGQEQYF. The CDR3, as DNA: TGTGCCAGCAGCAAACCGGGACAGGAGCAGTACTTC.

The chain combines TRBV5-4 with TRBJ2-5, with 8 bases aligning to TRBD2. Germline values: CDR1 SGHNT, CDR2 YYREEE (reference sequence). The CDR3 has 17 amino acids. Losses at the gene ends were 2 bases for V and 0 bases for J; bases not matched to a gene: 9. This CDR3 is CASSFYPRRGDQETQYF. The CDR3 coding sequence is TGTGCCAGCAGCTTCTATCCTCGGCGGGGGGACCAAGAGACCCAGTACTTC.

This chain connects TRBV18 to TRBJ1-1; 7 nucleotides line up with TRBD1. Germline lookup yields CDR1 KGHSH and CDR2 LQKENI. With 6 bases clipped from V and 4 bases from J, the junction kept 2 bases outside the gene matches. The CDR3 loop spans 12 amino acids. This CDR3 is CASSTGFTEAFF. Written as DNA, the CDR3 is TGTGCCAGCTCGACAGGGTTCACTGAAGCTTTCTTT.

V usage is TRBV6-4 and J usage is TRBJ2-7, with 9 positions matching TRBD2. J was trimmed by 2 bases and V by 3 bases; bases with no gene match: 8. From germline, CDR1 is MRHNA and CDR2 SNTAGT. The length of the CDR3 is 16 residues. CDR3 coding DNA: TGTGCCAGCAGTGAAGCTAGCGGGATTCCCCCCTACGAGCAGTACTTC. This encodes CASSEASGIPPYEQYF.

The rearrangement joins TRBV30 to TRBJ2-1; D perhaps matches TRBD2 (6 bases). V was clipped by 0 bases and J by 6 bases, with 15 bases between them. Germline V gene data show CDR1 as GTSNPN and CDR2 as SVGIG (reference sequence). The CDR3 runs to 15 residues. The CDR3 reads CAWSVRSGTFNEQFF. The DNA for the CDR3 is TGTGCCTGGAGTGTACGCAGTGGGACTTTCAATGAGCAGTTCTTC. Using reference TRBV30 and TRBJ2-1 for the parts outside the CDR3, the full variable domain is SQTIHQWPATLVQPVGSPLSLECTVEGTSNPNLYWYRQAAGRGLQLLFYSVGIGQISSEVPQNLSASRPQDRQFILSSKKLLLSDSGFYLCAWSVRSGTFNEQFFGPGTRLTVL.

As DNA, the CDR3 is TGTGCCAGCAGCTCTACAGTGAACACTGAAGCTTTCTTT. Its translation: CASSSTVNTEAFF. The chain combines TRBV7-2 with TRBJ1-1, with no clear D. The CDR3 is 13 amino acids. Germline-derived CDR1 and CDR2 are SGHTA and FQGNSA. V was pared by 4 bases and J by 0 bases, with 6 bases between.

This chain links TRBV10-3 with TRBJ2-2; 10 nucleotides match TRBD2. The CDR3 totals 17 residues. J was trimmed by 5 bases and V by 0 bases; bases with no gene match: 6. CDR1 is ENHRY and CDR2 is SYGVKD in the germline V gene. The CDR3 DNA reads as TGTGCCATCAGTGAGTCTAGGACTAGCGGTAGAACCGGGGAGCTGTTTTTT. It specifies CAISESRTSGRTGELFF.

This clone showed up just once. This same CDR3 is encoded by further DNA sequences in the sample. In nucleotides, the CDR3 is TGTGCCAGCAGCCTTAGACAGGGGAATGAAAAACTGTTTTTT. Encoded protein: CASSLRQGNEKLFF. This chain uses TRBV7-9 with TRBJ1-4; 8 nucleotides agree with TRBD1. This CDR3 contains 14 residues. Germline values: CDR1 SEHNR, CDR2 FQNEAQ (reference sequence). V shed 5 bases, J shed 5 bases, and the junction held 4 bases outside the gene matches.